This T cell receptor beta chain derives from a study of T cell repertoires in cytomegalovirus infection (dated by TCRdb to the late 2010s). In terms of the full investigation: Donor HLA type was relevant to the analysis, because carriage of CMV infection together with the matching HLA type was indicated by public TCR beta signatures. What the authors observed across the whole study: The ex vivo response was dominated by HLA-C-restricted CMV-specific TCR beta clonotypes, which also provided the single most frequent clonotype in two of eight donors. In both this cohort and an independent approximately 370-donor cohort, the cumulative frequency of public TCR beta family members distinguished carriers of CMV infection plus the relevant HLA type.

From the cysteine up to the phenylalanine, the CDR3 has a length of 14 residues. The sequence is cut down to CDR3 DNA, 42 bases in frame from base 1. The germline V gene encodes CDR1 MDHEN and CDR2 SYDVKM. Trimming accounts for 5 bases at V and 2 bases at J, while the number of junction bases matched to no gene is 3. This clonotype was seen a handful of times. What antigen it recognizes has not been identified. No clone much larger than this one lies a single base away; base qualities are absent. For sequencing, an Illumina HiSeq 1500 was employed. In TCRdb, the public reads were trimmed at Q25 with fastp and aligned with MiXCR, with productive beta chains retained. Rows with one shared CDR3 protein collapse into an entry with the most common genes and DNA. Counted in this sample were over 150,000 distinct CDR3 sequences; 15% to 20% of them appeared once. The ten largest clones represent under 3.5% of the sample.

The V and J genes are TRBV28 and TRBJ1-2; TRBD1 lines up with 9 middle nucleotides. The sequenced sample consisted of PBMCs. The receptor was derived from a human donor in good health (CMV status not recorded). Some clones in this sample may be carry-over from other donors' samples. The nucleotide sequence is TGTGCCAGCAGTCGGACAGGGGCGAACTATGGCTACACCTTC. This translates into CASSRTGANYGYTF.